This T cell receptor beta chain emerged from a study of blood T cell repertoires in COVID-19 (dated by TCRdb to the early 2020s). In the study overall: Samples from collaborators originated in the United States, Italy and Spain and spanned both the acute and convalescent phases of COVID-19. The material from the prospective study consisted of cDNA or gDNA derived from T cells, B-cell-depleted T cells, or PBMCs. Subjects who had been exposed to COVID-19, were actively infected with it, or had recovered from it provided the deeply sampled blood TCRbeta repertoires that made up the dataset. The repertoires were released in a freely available public database meant as a resource for research on the immune response to SARS-CoV-2. The samples were drawn from the first 160 participants of the ongoing ImmuneRACE study and from roughly 1,300 subjects provided by 6 global collaborators. A de-identified subject ID, COVID-19 status, age in years and sex were almost always included in the sample metadata. Where available, HLA class I and class II types were obtained from metadata supplied by the sample provider rather than from assay-based typing. Here is what the overall study found, with its caveats: How much clinical and demographic metadata was included differed by source and by participant, and the metadata was provided uncurated.

TCRbeta CDR3 regions were amplified from genomic DNA by means of the immunoSEQ Assay, a bias-controlled multiplex PCR. Per the source publication's procedure: The number of nucleated cells in each sample was estimated by amplification of reference gene primers within the assay. To quantify the absolute abundance of each unique TCRbeta CDR3 rearrangement, sequence reads were collapsed and filtered. For each sample, productive Simpson clonality was calculated by taking the square root of Simpson's diversity index across productive rearrangements. The table was pulled from immuneACCESS by TCRdb, which kept in-frame rearrangements only. Such tables lose some clones; where checked, under half of the loss comes from unresolved V genes, and the rest has no known cause. V and J calls and clone size are copied from that table; D and trimming were computed from the DNA. This sample holds about 420,000 clones; about 90% were observed only once. The ten most abundant clones make up roughly 0.76% of the sample.

The V end loses 1 base and the J end loses 7 bases, and a stretch of 16 bases separates them. The CDR3 starts with the cysteine, ends with the phenylalanine, and has 16 residues. The DNA shown is the 48-base CDR3, in frame from base 1. From the germline V gene, CDR1 is LGHNT and CDR2 is FRNRAP. For this clone: Its antigen target is currently unknown. Base qualities are not recorded, but no much larger clone differs from it by a single base.

One collaborating source in Seattle enrolled patients during active infection and followed them longitudinally through the course of disease. The collaborating institutions used their own protocols to collect whole blood in K2EDTA tubes. Collaborator samples were shipped for TCRbeta analysis as frozen whole blood, isolated PBMCs, or DNA extracted from either sample type. This receptor chain uses TRBV12-5 and TRBJ2-2; a tentative D match to TRBD2 spans 6 bases. This clonotype originated in a man between 18 and 35 years old with COVID-19, enrolled during active disease. Material for sequencing was peripheral blood. The DNA sequence is TGTGCTAGTGGTTTGGAGCGCGGGGAGGAGAGCGGGGAGCTGTTTTTT. The translation is CASGLERGEESGELFF.